The 32 T cell receptor beta chains listed next were all sequenced from one sample in a study of CD8 T cells in ankylosing spondylitis. Study observations and caveats: Ankylosing spondylitis blood appeared to be characterized by a TCR beta motif of about 8 highly homologous variants.

TCRdb independently ran MiXCR on the 5' RACE reads; one entry per CDR3 protein. The sample records approximately 540,000 distinct CDR3 sequences, approximately 12% being singletons. For these receptors, no antigen is known. The specimen sequenced was blood, either unsorted or a sorted T cell fraction (not recorded which). These receptors were collected from a male donor with ankylosing spondylitis.

This clonotype came up many times. This chain links TRBV12-3 or TRBV12-4 with TRBJ2-2, with TRBD1 as a possible D gene (6 bases). The CDR3 is 16 residues long. Trimming took off 5 bases at V and 6 bases at J, with 19 bases between the two ends. The CDR3: CASSTLQGGLAGELFF. DNA for the CDR3: TGTGCCAGCAGTACCCTACAGGGCGGGTTGGCCGGGGAGCTGTTTTTT.

V gene TRBV5-1 combines with J gene TRBJ2-3, with D tentatively TRBD2 (6 bases). Looked up from germline, CDR1 is SGHRS and CDR2 is YFSETQ. CDR3 length equals 14 residues. V gave up 4 bases and J gave up 5 bases, with 14 bases separating them. This chain's CDR3 is CASSTTTRVDTQYF. DNA of the CDR3: TGCGCCAGCAGCACCACGACTAGGGTAGATACGCAGTATTTT.

The genes are TRBV28 and TRBJ1-1; D gene uncertain. Germline CDR1 and CDR2: MDHEN and SYDVKM. There are 13 residues in the CDR3. Trimming shortened V by 3 bases and J by 2 bases, and 7 bases separated the two germline ends. Written as DNA, the CDR3 is TGTGCCAGCAGTTTTCTAAGTAACACTGAAGCTTTCTTT. Protein: CASSFLSNTEAFF.

The chain joins TRBV10-3 to TRBJ2-2, with 11 bases matching TRBD2. Looked up from germline, CDR1 is ENHRY and CDR2 is SYGVKD. This CDR3 spans 14 amino acids. V gave up 4 bases and J gave up 5 bases; unmatched junction bases: 0. For the CDR3, the DNA is TGTGCCATCAGTGGACTAGCGGGAACCGGGGAGCTGTTTTTT. Translation: CAISGLAGTGELFF.

This chain uses TRBV9 with TRBJ2-3; unclear D gene. The CDR3 totals 16 residues. The V gene's germline CDR1 is SGDLS and CDR2 YYNGEE. Trimming cost V 0 bases and J 2 bases, with 13 bases left between them. In nucleotides, the CDR3 is TGTGCCAGCAGCGTAGAGCTTTCAGCGCACACAGATACGCAGTATTTT. Encoded protein: CASSVELSAHTDTQYF.

This clonotype appeared a few times. The DNA for the CDR3 is TGTGCCAGCAACCTACTAGGGGGCGATTCACCCCTCCACTTT. It yields the protein CASNLLGGDSPLHF. The gene calls are TRBV6-1 and TRBJ1-6, with 7 positions matching TRBD1. V shed 7 bases and J 8 bases; nucleotides not matched to a gene: 8. This CDR3 contains 14 residues. CDR1 and CDR2 from the germline V gene are MNHNS and SASEGT.

This clonotype was observed a handful of times. J is TRBJ2-3 and V is TRBV18; 10 nucleotides agree with TRBD2. The J segment lost 4 bases and the V segment lost 4 bases, leaving 14 bases of the junction unmatched. The CDR3 is 18 residues long. The V gene's germline CDR1 is KGHSH and CDR2 LQKENI. The CDR3, as DNA: TGTGCCAGCTCACGCTACACCCTAGCGGGAGATCGATCAGATACGCAGTATTTT. Translating it yields CASSRYTLAGDRSDTQYF.

This clonotype appeared a few times. The genes are TRBV12-3 or TRBV12-4 and TRBJ1-2, with TRBD1 matching over 12 bases. Trimming at V came to 2 bases and at J to 6 bases, leaving 7 bases not matched to a gene. This CDR3 has 16 residues. The CDR3 sequence: CASSLWDRGQLDGYTF. Here the CDR3 DNA reads TGTGCCAGCAGTTTATGGGACAGGGGGCAGTTGGATGGCTACACCTTC.

This chain joins TRBV7-2 and TRBJ1-4; 9 bases agree with TRBD1. The CDR3 runs 16 residues. The J segment lost 10 bases and the V segment lost 1 base, leaving 10 bases of the junction unmatched. Germline V gene data show CDR1 as SGHTA and CDR2 as FQGNSA. CDR3 in DNA: TGTGCCAGCAGCTTAGGGAGGACAGGGGCGTCAGGAAAACTGTTTTTT. Encoded protein: CASSLGRTGASGKLFF.

This clonotype came up many times. The chain uses TRBV5-1 and TRBJ2-2; 10 nucleotides line up with TRBD2. The CDR3 is 16 amino acids. Looked up from germline, CDR1 is SGHRS and CDR2 is YFSETQ. Trimming at V came to 3 bases and at J to 5 bases, leaving 7 bases not matched to a gene. CDR3 protein: CASSSRLAGRTGELFF. For the CDR3, the DNA is TGCGCCAGCAGCTCTAGACTAGCGGGTCGTACCGGGGAGCTGTTTTTT.

This clonotype occurred many times. The chain links TRBV3-1 to TRBJ1-1; TRBD1 is a possible D gene (5 bases). In germline, CDR1 is LGHDT, CDR2 YNNKEL (reference sequence). The germline V and J ends were trimmed by 5 bases and 1 base, with 11 bases remaining between them. The CDR3 totals 14 residues. CDR3 region: CASSTRGANTEAFF. CDR3 coding DNA: TGTGCCAGCAGCACGCGAGGGGCGAACACTGAAGCTTTCTTT.

This clonotype has just a few counts. The rearrangement links TRBV29-1 to TRBJ2-7, with D hard to call. Trimming removed 8 bases at V and 0 bases at J, with 11 bases between. The germline V gene encodes CDR1 SQVTM and CDR2 ANQGSEA. The CDR3 extends over 12 amino acids. The chain's CDR3 is CSTRTLSYEQYF. The CDR3 DNA follows: TGCAGCACCAGGACCCTCTCCTACGAGCAGTACTTC.

This clonotype occurred a few times. The chain is built from TRBV11-2 and TRBJ2-1; perhaps TRBD2 as D (6 bases). The CDR3 sequence is 14 residues long. Germline CDR1 is SGHAT and CDR2 is FQNNGV. Trimming took 6 bases from V and 2 from J, leaving 11 bases between them. CDR3 bases: TGTGCCAGCAGTCGGGGGAGCGCCTACAATGAGCAGTTCTTC. Protein product: CASSRGSAYNEQFF.

This clonotype was observed a handful of times. The chain recombines TRBV2 with TRBJ1-1; D is ambiguous. The V end lost 6 bases, the J end lost 2 bases, and 10 bases lay between the germline ends. The CDR3 length is 13 residues. Germline CDR1 is SNHLY and CDR2 is FYNNEI. CDR3 bases: TGTGCCAGCAGCCATGAAGTAAACACTGAAGCTTTCTTT. Amino acids: CASSHEVNTEAFF.

V and J are TRBV2 and TRBJ1-5; 9 nucleotides align to TRBD1. J was trimmed by 5 bases and V by 3 bases; bases with no gene match: 5. Germline V gene data show CDR1 as SNHLY and CDR2 as FYNNEI. The CDR3 has 15 residues. The CDR3 DNA reads TGTGCCAGCAGTGAGAGAAGACAGGGGGATCAGCCCCAGCATTTT. As protein: CASSERRQGDQPQHF.

This clonotype was recorded a few times. The CDR3 DNA follows: TGCAGTGCTAGTTTACTACAAGAGACCCAGTACTTC. As protein: CSASLLQETQYF. J is TRBJ2-5 and V is TRBV20-1, with D uncertain. Between the trimmed V and J ends, which lost 3 bases and 2 bases, there was a span of 7 bases. This CDR3 region has 12 residues. Germline values: CDR1 DFQATT, CDR2 SNEGSKA (reference sequence).

Many counts were recorded for this clonotype. The genes are TRBV20-1 and TRBJ1-1, with D unclear. CDR3 length equals 12 residues. CDR1 DFQATT and CDR2 SNEGSKA come from the germline V gene (reference sequence). Trimming removed 3 bases at V and 3 bases at J, with 8 bases between. In DNA, the CDR3 is TGCAGTGCTAGGGAAGAGTACACTGAAGCTTTCTTT. Translating it yields CSAREEYTEAFF.

This clonotype was counted only a few times. The rearrangement uses TRBV7-2 and TRBJ1-1, with 10 bases identical to TRBD1. The CDR3 sequence is 17 residues long. After removal of 5 bases from V and 0 bases from J, the junction contained 9 bases not matched to a gene. Per germline, CDR1 SGHTA and CDR2 FQGNSA. The CDR3: CASSLRQGARMNTEAFF. Written as DNA, the CDR3 is TGTGCCAGCAGCCTAAGACAGGGGGCGAGAATGAACACTGAAGCTTTCTTT.

The sample holds a few counts of this clonotype. The chain uses TRBV20-1 and TRBJ1-4; D is possibly TRBD1 (5 bases). The CDR3 is 13 amino acids. V dropped 6 bases and J dropped 3 bases, with 11 bases sitting between them. CDR1 is DFQATT and CDR2 is SNEGSKA in the germline V gene (reference sequence). CDR3 in DNA: TGCAGTGCAGTGGGGGATGCTAATGAAAAACTGTTTTTT. This gives the protein CSAVGDANEKLFF.

In its sample, this clonotype was seen a few times. The chain carries TRBV20-1 and TRBJ2-1; possible D gene TRBD2, 5 bases. CDR1 and CDR2 (germline): DFQATT, SNEGSKA (reference sequence). Trimming pared 3 bases from V and 0 bases from J, leaving 15 bases between. This CDR3 has 16 residues. The CDR3 loop is CSARDPERFSYNEQFF. CDR3 DNA: TGCAGTGCTAGGGACCCCGAGCGGTTCTCCTACAATGAGCAGTTCTTC.

The chain joins TRBV5-1 to TRBJ1-2, with D possibly being TRBD1 (6 bases). The V and J ends lost 3 bases and 4 bases respectively, with 25 bases between them. The CDR3 covers 18 residues. Germline V lookup: CDR1 SGHRS, CDR2 YFSETQ. CDR3 nucleotide sequence: TGCGCCAGCAGCTCCTTCGGGCTAGCAGGGGATGATCGCTATGGCTACACCTTC. It yields the protein CASSSFGLAGDDRYGYTF.

The chain is built from TRBV27 and TRBJ1-1; D unclear. The CDR3 is 12 amino acids. Trimming removed 8 bases from V and 0 bases from J, with 7 bases in between. From germline, CDR1 is MNHEY and CDR2 SMNVEV (reference sequence). Here the CDR3 DNA reads TGTGCCAGCGGCTACCTGAACACTGAAGCTTTCTTT. Encoded protein: CASGYLNTEAFF.

This clonotype was detected only a few times. The chain couples TRBV5-1 to TRBJ2-3; D unresolved. Germline V CDR1 and CDR2: SGHRS, YFSETQ. The CDR3 sequence is 14 residues long. Between the trimmed V and J ends, which lost 1 base and 0 bases, there was a span of 6 bases. CDR3 DNA sequence: TGCGCCAGCAGCTTGACCACCAGCACAGATACGCAGTATTTT. Translated, it gives CASSLTTSTDTQYF.

The rearrangement links TRBV5-1 to TRBJ2-1, with 14 bases aligning to TRBD2. Germline CDR1 and CDR2: SGHRS and YFSETQ. The ends lost 4 bases at V and 0 bases at J; junction bases unmatched: 3. The CDR3 contains 17 residues. The CDR3 nucleotides read TGCGCCAGCAGCCTTGGGACTAGCGGGAGCTCCTACAATGAGCAGTTCTTC. Translation: CASSLGTSGSSYNEQFF.

There are many counts of this clonotype. The chain employs TRBV10-3 and TRBJ2-7; D tentatively fits TRBD1 or TRBD2 (5 bases each). V was pared by 2 bases and J by 0 bases, with 8 bases between. CDR1 is ENHRY, CDR2 SYGVKD, per germline. The CDR3 is 14 residues long. This CDR3 is CAISEGGFSYEQYF. The DNA for the CDR3 is TGTGCCATCAGTGAGGGGGGATTCTCCTACGAGCAGTACTTC.

V and J are TRBV7-8 and TRBJ2-5; D might be TRBD1 or TRBD2, each matching 5 bases. Germline lookup yields CDR1 SGHVS and CDR2 FQNEAQ. Trimming took off 5 bases at V and 4 bases at J, with 17 bases between the two ends. The CDR3 has 15 residues. CDR3 DNA: TGTGCCAGCAGCCCAGACAGTGCAGGAGGAGAGACCCAGTACTTC. Translating it yields CASSPDSAGGETQYF.

V and J are TRBV7-9 and TRBJ1-1; tentatively, D is TRBD1 (5 bases). The CDR3 is 13 amino acids. V dropped 3 bases and J dropped 6 bases, with 11 bases sitting between them. Per the germline V gene, CDR1 is SEHNR and CDR2 is FQNEAQ (reference sequence). CDR3 nucleotide sequence: TGTGCCAGCAGCTTCTCGACAGCTCCTGAAGCTTTCTTT. This translates into CASSFSTAPEAFF.

This clonotype was seen at least ten times. J is TRBJ2-3 and V is TRBV11-2; D is possibly TRBD2 (6 bases). The CDR3 has 18 amino acids. V was shortened by 7 bases and J by 2 bases, with 25 bases between the two germline ends. Germline CDR1 and CDR2: SGHAT and FQNNGV. The CDR3 protein is CASTARVLAIQTTDTQYF. CDR3 bases: TGTGCCAGCACCGCGAGGGTGCTAGCGATCCAAACCACAGATACGCAGTATTTT.

This clonotype was found many times. This chain uses TRBV29-1 with TRBJ1-1; D possibly corresponds to TRBD1 (5 bases). Per germline, CDR1 SQVTM and CDR2 ANQGSEA. Between the trimmed V and J ends, which lost 3 bases and 6 bases, there was a span of 14 bases. This CDR3 spans 13 amino acids. CDR3 sequence: CSVDSTARAEAFF. CDR3 bases: TGCAGCGTTGATTCGACAGCTAGGGCTGAAGCTTTCTTT.

The rearrangement uses TRBV6-2 or TRBV6-3 and TRBJ2-2; tentative D call: TRBD1 (5 bases). This CDR3 comprises 15 residues. Germline V gene lookup returns CDR1 MNHEY and CDR2 SVGEGT. The V gene lost 7 bases and the J gene lost 5 bases, with 17 bases spanning the gap. CDR3 amino acids: CASTSGYMETGELFF. DNA of the CDR3: TGTGCCAGCACCTCAGGGTATATGGAGACCGGGGAGCTGTTTTTT.

This clonotype was observed a few times. This chain uses TRBV5-6 with TRBJ1-1; D perhaps matches TRBD1 (5 bases). V lost 5 bases and J 2 bases, leaving 13 bases between the germline ends. The germline V gene has CDR1 SGHDT and CDR2 YYEEEE. The CDR3 covers 14 residues. CDR3 loop: CASRHQTVNTEAFF. In DNA form, the CDR3 reads TGTGCCAGCAGACACCAGACAGTTAACACTGAAGCTTTCTTT.

This clonotype showed up just a few times. The gene calls are TRBV27 and TRBJ2-7; a possible D gene is TRBD1 (6 bases). This CDR3 comprises 16 residues. Germline assignment: CDR1 MNHEY and CDR2 SMNVEV (reference sequence). Trimming removed 4 bases at V and 6 bases at J, with 22 bases between. This CDR3 reads CASSSLPGQGVREQYF. The CDR3 nucleotides read TGTGCCAGCAGTTCACTACCGGGACAAGGGGTCCGCGAGCAGTACTTC.